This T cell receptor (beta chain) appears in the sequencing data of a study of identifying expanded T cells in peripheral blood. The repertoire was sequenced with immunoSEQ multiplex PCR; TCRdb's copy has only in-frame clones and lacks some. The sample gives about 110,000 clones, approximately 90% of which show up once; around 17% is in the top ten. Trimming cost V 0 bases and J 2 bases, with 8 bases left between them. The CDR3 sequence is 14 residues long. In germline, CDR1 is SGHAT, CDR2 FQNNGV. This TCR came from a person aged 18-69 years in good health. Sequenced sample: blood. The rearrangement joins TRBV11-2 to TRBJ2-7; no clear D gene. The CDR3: CASSLDSVTYEQYF. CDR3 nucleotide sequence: TGTGCCAGCAGCTTAGATTCGGTCACCTACGAGCAGTACTTC. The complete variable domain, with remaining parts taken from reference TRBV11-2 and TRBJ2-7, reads EAGVAQSPRYKIIEKRQSVAFWCNPISGHATLYWYQQILGQGPKLLIQFQNNGVVDDSQLPKDRFSAERLKGVDSTLKIQPAKLEDSAVYLCASSLDSVTYEQYFGPGTRLTVT.